Listed here are 22 T cell receptor beta chains from one sample, sequenced in a study of cytomegalovirus exposure and HLA in healthy donors. The PCR had 60 Vbeta and 13 Jbeta primers. Only in-frame clones appear in the TCRdb table, and some are missing; sequencing was by immunoSEQ multiplex PCR. Here the sample spans some 150,000 clones, about three quarters being singletons. Sequenced material: PBMCs. These receptors all come from a female donor in good health and CMV-seropositive.

In this sample, this clone turned up once. V usage is TRBV27 and J usage is TRBJ1-1; D is uncertain. The CDR3 is made up of 15 amino acids. Trimming left V 3 bases short and J 4 bases short, with 15 bases between. Germline V lookup: CDR1 MNHEY, CDR2 SMNVEV (reference sequence). The CDR3, as DNA: TGTGCCAGCAGTTTTAGGTTGGAGGGTCCCACTGAAGCTTTCTTT. Its protein is CASSFRLEGPTEAFF.

This clone has just one count. The chain uses TRBV2 and TRBJ1-2, with D maybe TRBD1 (5 bases). The V and J ends lost 3 bases and 3 bases respectively, with 8 bases between them. The CDR3 spans 13 residues. Germline CDR1 is SNHLY and CDR2 is FYNNEI. The CDR3 is CASSEVGHYGYTF. CDR3 nucleotide sequence: TGTGCCAGCAGTGAGGTGGGGCACTATGGCTACACCTTC.

This clone turned up a few times. The CDR3 is CASSSSIGRALHF. The CDR3 DNA reads as TGTGCCAGCAGTTCCAGTATAGGGCGGGCCCTCCACTTT. This rearrangement joins TRBV7-2 to TRBJ1-6; D gene ambiguous. Trimming removed 6 bases from V and 14 bases from J, with 17 bases in between. Per germline, CDR1 SGHTA and CDR2 FQGNSA. This CDR3 spans 13 amino acids.

The chain uses TRBV5-4 and TRBJ2-5; 7 nucleotides line up with TRBD2. Trimming took 0 bases from V and 2 from J; bases not matched to a gene: 1. This CDR3 contains 14 residues. CDR1 SGHNT and CDR2 YYREEE come from the germline V gene (reference sequence). CDR3 sequence: CASSLGGGQETQYF. The CDR3 nucleotides are TGTGCCAGCAGCTTGGGGGGAGGGCAAGAGACCCAGTACTTC. Based on the CDR3 plus reference TRBV5-4 and TRBJ2-5, the full variable domain is ETGVTQSPTHLIKTRGQQVTLRCSSQSGHNTVSWYQQALGQGPQFIFQYYREEENGRGNFPPRFSGLQFPNYSSELNVNALELDDSALYLCASSLGGGQETQYFGPGTRLLVL.

CDR3 coding DNA: TGTGCCAGCAGCTTTACCGGGAGTGGGGGCTACACCTTC. It translates to CASSFTGSGGYTF. The chain couples TRBV11-1 to TRBJ1-2, with D hard to call. Germline CDR1 and CDR2: SGHAT and FQDESV (reference sequence). V was clipped by 3 bases and J by 8 bases, with 13 bases between them. The CDR3 loop spans 13 amino acids. The whole variable domain, remainder taken from reference TRBV11-1 and TRBJ1-2, is EAEVAQSPRYKITEKSQAVAFWCDPISGHATLYWYRQILGQGPELLVQFQDESVVDDSQLPKDRFSAERLKGVDSTLKIQPAELGDSAMYLCASSFTGSGGYTFGSGTRLTVV.

The sample holds a few counts of this clone. This rearrangement joins TRBV28 to TRBJ2-5; 8 bases are a match to TRBD2. Germline V gene sequence: CDR1 MDHEN, CDR2 SYDVKM. The CDR3 consists of 15 residues. The J segment lost 7 bases and the V segment lost 5 bases, leaving 12 bases of the junction unmatched. CDR3 coding DNA: TGTGCCAGCAGTCCCCCATTAGCGGGGAGCGGGACCCAGTACTTC. Translation: CASSPPLAGSGTQYF.

CDR3 coding DNA: TGTGCCAGCAGTGAACCCCCCGGGCAGGGGAACACTGAAGCTTTCTTT. Protein: CASSEPPGQGNTEAFF. This sequence joins TRBV25-1 and TRBJ1-1; TRBD1 is a possible D gene (5 bases). The CDR3 is 16 amino acids. V gave up 2 bases and J gave up 1 base, with 14 bases separating them. From germline, CDR1 is MGHDK and CDR2 SYGVNS.

V and J are TRBV5-1 and TRBJ2-7; 8 bases line up with TRBD1. J lost 3 bases, V lost 4 bases, and 12 bases had no gene match. CDR3 length equals 16 residues. Germline CDR1 and CDR2: SGHRS and YFSETQ. CDR3 sequence reads: CASSRMWGQEFYEQYF. For the CDR3, the DNA is TGCGCCAGCAGCCGGATGTGGGGACAGGAATTCTACGAGCAGTACTTC.

The chain carries TRBV7-3 and TRBJ2-5; 11 bases agree with TRBD1. The CDR3 covers 15 residues. CDR1 and CDR2 (germline): SGHTA, FQGTGA. V was pared by 2 bases and J by 7 bases, with 6 bases of the junction left unmatched. In nucleotides, the CDR3 is TGTGCCAGCAGCTTAGTACCGGGACAGGGGGTGACCCAGTACTTC. It codes for CASSLVPGQGVTQYF. The full variable domain, with the rest looked up from reference TRBV7-3 and TRBJ2-5, is GAGVSQTPSNKVTEKGKYVELRCDPISGHTALYWYRQSLGQGPEFLIYFQGTGAADDSGLPNDRFFAVRPEGSVSTLKIQRTERGDSAVYLCASSLVPGQGVTQYFGPGTRLLVL.

The chain uses TRBV27 and TRBJ2-3; D unresolved. The CDR3 is 13 amino acids. Germline lookup yields CDR1 MNHEY and CDR2 SMNVEV (reference sequence). Trimming cost V 7 bases and J 3 bases, with 11 bases left between them. CDR3 amino acids: CASIDSLTDTQYF. The CDR3 DNA reads TGTGCCAGCATTGATTCGCTAACAGATACGCAGTATTTT.

V gene TRBV6-5 combines with J gene TRBJ1-6, with 7 bases that match TRBD1. This CDR3 contains 14 residues. Germline assignment: CDR1 MNHEY and CDR2 SVGAGI. J gave up 6 bases and V 4 bases, and 3 bases lay outside the gene matches. The CDR3 reads CASSFGQANSPLHF. CDR3 sequence (DNA): TGTGCCAGCAGTTTCGGACAGGCTAATTCACCCCTCCACTTT.

The rearrangement links TRBV7-2 to TRBJ1-5; 8 bases are shared with TRBD1. Trimming at V came to 3 bases and at J to 0 bases, leaving 1 base not matched to a gene. Germline V gene data show CDR1 as SGHTA and CDR2 as FQGNSA. The CDR3 consists of 15 residues. This chain's CDR3 is CASSLTGASNQPQHF. DNA of the CDR3: TGTGCCAGCAGCTTGACAGGGGCTAGCAATCAGCCCCAGCATTTT.

The rearrangement joins TRBV7-3 to TRBJ2-2; D is unclear. Germline lookup yields CDR1 SGHTA and CDR2 FQGTGA. Trimming removed 3 bases from V and 5 bases from J, with 7 bases in between. CDR3 length: 13 residues. DNA for the CDR3: TGTGCCAGCAGCTTCCAGTGGACCGGGGAGCTGTTTTTT. Amino acid sequence: CASSFQWTGELFF.

V gene TRBV10-2 combines with J gene TRBJ2-1; 13 positions agree with TRBD2. The germline CDR1 and CDR2 sequences are WSHSY and SAAADI. This CDR3 has 15 amino acids. V lost 10 bases, J lost 3 bases, and 6 bases stayed unmatched. The CDR3 DNA is TGCGCCACCTCCGGACTAGCGGGAGTCTACAATGAGCAGTTCTTC. Translated, it gives CATSGLAGVYNEQFF.

The gene calls are TRBV29-1 and TRBJ2-2; 7 bases line up with TRBD1. CDR3 size: 14 residues. The germline V gene has CDR1 SQVTM and CDR2 ANQGSEA. Losses at the gene ends were 2 bases for V and 1 base for J; bases not matched to a gene: 1. The CDR3 loop reads CSVERTGNTGELFF. CDR3 nucleotides: TGCAGCGTTGAAAGGACAGGGAACACCGGGGAGCTGTTTTTT.

V is TRBV19 and J is TRBJ1-3; no reliable D call. Germline V CDR1 and CDR2: LNHDA, SQIVND (reference sequence). Trimming took off 7 bases at V and 4 bases at J, with 14 bases between the two ends. The CDR3 spans 14 residues. The chain's CDR3 is CASTRGLRGNTIYF. The CDR3 nucleotides are TGTGCCAGTACGAGAGGGCTGAGAGGAAACACCATATATTTT.

This clone showed up just once. The J gene is TRBJ2-5, the V gene TRBV7-3; possible D gene TRBD2, 5 bases. This CDR3 comprises 18 residues. V was pared by 4 bases and J by 1 base, with 22 bases between. CDR1 is SGHTA, CDR2 FQGTGA, per germline. The CDR3 sequence is CASSSNPTPTGIQETQYF. CDR3 bases: TGTGCCAGCAGCTCGAACCCTACTCCGACGGGGATCCAAGAGACCCAGTACTTC.

The chain combines TRBV19 with TRBJ1-5; 7 bases map to TRBD1. V lost 7 bases to trimming and J lost 4 bases; unmatched junction nucleotides: 4. Germline CDR1 is LNHDA and CDR2 is SQIVND (reference sequence). The CDR3 has 13 residues. The CDR3 protein is CASMGTDNQPQHF. CDR3 in DNA: TGTGCCAGTATGGGGACAGATAATCAGCCCCAGCATTTT.

The V and J genes are TRBV6-5 and TRBJ2-1, with D maybe TRBD1 (5 bases). The germline V and J ends were trimmed by 7 bases and 5 bases, with 18 bases remaining between them. CDR1 is MNHEY, CDR2 SVGAGI, per germline. This CDR3 is built from 15 residues. DNA of the CDR3: TGTGCCAGCACCAGGGTGTACGCGCGGCACAATGAGCAGTTCTTC. Protein: CASTRVYARHNEQFF.

The chain employs TRBV6-5 and TRBJ1-1; D might be TRBD1 (6 bases). V was clipped by 9 bases and J by 4 bases, with 15 bases between them. CDR1 and CDR2 (germline): MNHEY, SVGAGI. The length of the CDR3 is 13 residues. CDR3 DNA: TGTGCCAGTAATAGAGAAGGGGGCACTGAAGCTTTCTTT. Protein sequence: CASNREGGTEAFF.

This clone appeared a single time. V gene TRBV15 combines with J gene TRBJ1-2, with a weak D call TRBD1 (5 bases). V was trimmed by 3 bases and J by 4 bases, leaving 12 bases between them. The CDR3 sequence is 14 residues long. CDR1 and CDR2 (germline): LNHNV, YYDKDF (reference sequence). This CDR3 is CATSRPGISYGYTF. The CDR3 DNA is TGTGCCACCAGCAGGCCAGGGATATCCTATGGCTACACCTTC.

Points on this clone: Sequence at one end of the junction differs from germline and may be a read error. The chain has TRBV6-5 and TRBJ1-5; 8 nucleotides agree with TRBD1. Germline V gene data show CDR1 as MNHEY and CDR2 as SVGAGI. The CDR3 covers 14 residues. The CDR3 coding sequence is TGTGCCAGCAGGCAAACAGGGGGGCGTCAGCCCCGGCATTTT. Protein sequence: CASRQTGGRQPRHF.